These 20 T cell receptor beta chains were sequenced from one sample in a study of post-analysis software for immune sequencing data. Study-level points and caveats: Controls showed lower frequencies than patients for five TRBV segments, and TRBV5-6, TRBV5-1 and TRBV20-1 were among these.

These receptors' targets are unknown. Presence of unique molecular identifiers characterized the TCR beta cDNA libraries. MiXCR was run by TCRdb on the PCR reads, yielding one entry per CDR3 protein. The sample shows a few hundred thousand distinct CDR3 sequences, about 39% of them seen only once. The sample was blood. Receptors originate from a girl aged 2-10 years with multiple sclerosis.

The chain carries TRBV19 and TRBJ1-1, with 9 bases identical to TRBD1. Germline V gene data show CDR1 as LNHDA and CDR2 as SQIVND (reference sequence). V was pared by 7 bases and J by 4 bases, with 13 bases of the junction left unmatched. This CDR3 is 16 amino acids long. The CDR3 loop reads CASTRKPQGASTEAFF. The CDR3 DNA sequence: TGTGCCAGTACTCGAAAACCACAGGGGGCGTCCACTGAAGCTTTCTTT.

In this sample, this clonotype turned up a few times. J is TRBJ2-7 and V is TRBV20-1, with D unclear. The CDR3 has 12 residues. The V and J ends lost 0 bases and 3 bases respectively, with 6 bases between them. Germline V gene lookup returns CDR1 DFQATT and CDR2 SNEGSKA (reference sequence). CDR3 loop: CSARDSDYEQYF. The CDR3 DNA sequence: TGCAGTGCTAGAGATTCCGACTACGAGCAGTACTTC.

The chain recombines TRBV7-2 with TRBJ2-5; D may be TRBD2 (5 bases). The V end lost 1 base, the J end lost 5 bases, and 14 bases lay between the germline ends. Germline lookup yields CDR1 SGHTA and CDR2 FQGNSA. This CDR3 comprises 15 residues. The CDR3 DNA follows: TGTGCCAGCAGCTTAGGGATCCCGGGGTGGGAGACCCAGTACTTC. Protein sequence: CASSLGIPGWETQYF.

The chain links TRBV7-2 to TRBJ1-2; possible D gene TRBD1, 5 bases. V lost 1 base and J 7 bases, leaving 10 bases between the germline ends. CDR1 and CDR2 from the germline V gene are SGHTA and FQGNSA. This CDR3 is built from 13 residues. The CDR3 loop reads CASSLDPGFGYTF. CDR3 DNA: TGTGCCAGCAGCTTAGATCCAGGGTTTGGCTACACCTTC.

This rearrangement joins TRBV20-1 to TRBJ2-3, with a tentative D call TRBD2 (6 bases). Germline V CDR1 and CDR2: DFQATT, SNEGSKA (reference sequence). Trimming removed 1 base at V and 6 bases at J, with 17 bases between. CDR3 length equals 15 residues. CDR3 DNA: TGCAGTGCTAGAGGAGGGATCCGGGAGATTGATACGCAGTATTTT. Amino acids: CSARGGIREIDTQYF.

The V and J genes are TRBV5-6 and TRBJ2-7, with D perhaps matching TRBD2 (6 bases). The CDR3 loop spans 14 amino acids. The germline V and J ends were trimmed by 4 bases and 4 bases, with 15 bases remaining between them. CDR1 and CDR2 from the germline V gene are SGHDT and YYEEEE. The CDR3 region has the DNA TGTGCCAGCAGCCTTATAGCGGCTTCTTACGAGCAGTACTTC. It encodes CASSLIAASYEQYF.

This chain joins TRBV7-6 and TRBJ2-1; D may be TRBD1 (5 bases). This CDR3 contains 17 residues. Trimming left V 5 bases short and J 4 bases short, with 21 bases between. CDR1 and CDR2 (germline): SGHVS, FNYEAQ. CDR3 loop: CASSPSGQTPKYNEQFF. In DNA, the CDR3 is TGTGCCAGCAGCCCCTCAGGGCAGACCCCTAAATACAATGAGCAGTTCTTC.

The chain combines TRBV9 with TRBJ2-1; 12 nucleotides line up with TRBD2. CDR1 and CDR2 (germline): SGDLS, YYNGEE. This CDR3 is built from 17 residues. Trimming cost V 1 base and J 13 bases; bases outside gene matches: 15. CDR3 in DNA: TGTGCCAGCAGCGTATCTAGCGGGGGGGGAACACAAGAGACCCAGTTCTTC. Its translation is CASSVSSGGGTQETQFF.

The V and J genes are TRBV4-2 and TRBJ1-1; D remains unclear. Trimming shortened V by 1 base and J by 4 bases, and 7 bases separated the two germline ends. The CDR3 sequence is 13 residues long. Germline CDR1 is LGHNA and CDR2 is YNFKEQ. The CDR3 region is CASSQGEGTEAFF. For the CDR3, the DNA is TGTGCCAGCAGCCAAGGGGAAGGCACTGAAGCTTTCTTT.

Only a few counts were recorded for this clonotype. The gene calls are TRBV14 and TRBJ2-1, with 8 bases aligning to TRBD1. CDR1 SGHDN and CDR2 FVKESK come from the germline V gene. The V gene end was trimmed by 4 bases and the J gene end by 2 bases; junction bases not matched to a gene: 4. CDR3 length: 15 residues. The CDR3 loop reads CASSLRDRTYNEQFF. The CDR3 DNA follows: TGTGCCAGCAGCCTCCGGGACAGGACCTACAATGAGCAGTTCTTC. The whole variable domain, filled in from reference TRBV14 and TRBJ2-1, reads EAGVTQFPSHSVIEKGQTVTLRCDPISGHDNLYWYRRVMGKEIKFLLHFVKESKQDESGMPNNRFLAERTGGTYSTLKVQPAELEDSGVYFCASSLRDRTYNEQFFGPGTRLTVL.

This clonotype was seen only a few times. V gene TRBV15 combines with J gene TRBJ2-5, with 10 bases lining up with TRBD2. The CDR3 has 15 amino acids. V shed 6 bases and J 0 bases; nucleotides not matched to a gene: 4. Per germline, CDR1 LNHNV and CDR2 YYDKDF (reference sequence). The CDR3 DNA sequence: TGTGCCACCAGGGTAGCGGGAGGCTACCAAGAGACCCAGTACTTC. Its translation is CATRVAGGYQETQYF.

This chain joins TRBV28 and TRBJ1-5, with 7 bases matching TRBD1. With 5 bases clipped from V and 5 bases from J, the junction kept 15 bases outside the gene matches. CDR3 length equals 17 residues. Germline CDR1 reads MDHEN; CDR2 reads SYDVKM. The CDR3 DNA is TGTGCCAGCAGTGTGACGGGCTACGACAGGGAGGATCAGCCCCAGCATTTT. This translates into CASSVTGYDREDQPQHF.

The chain has TRBV4-2 and TRBJ2-5; 9 nucleotides align to TRBD1. The V gene end was trimmed by 2 bases and the J gene end by 2 bases; junction bases not matched to a gene: 6. From germline, CDR1 is LGHNA and CDR2 YNFKEQ. The CDR3 is made up of 16 amino acids. CDR3 region: CASSQPQGAKQETQYF. CDR3 DNA sequence: TGTGCCAGCAGCCAACCACAGGGGGCGAAGCAAGAGACCCAGTACTTC.

This clonotype turned up a few times. The gene calls are TRBV12-3 or TRBV12-4 and TRBJ1-5; 8 positions agree with TRBD1. The junction had 7 bases not matched to a gene; V was cut back by 6 bases and J by 6 bases. CDR3 size: 14 residues. CDR3 DNA sequence: TGTGCCAGCAGAACAGGGACAGGTTTTCAGCCCCAGCATTTT. It translates to CASRTGTGFQPQHF.

For the CDR3, the DNA is TGTGCTAGTGGCTCACGGCGCAGCGAAGGGTCCTACGAGCAGTACTTC. Amino acids: CASGSRRSEGSYEQYF. V is TRBV12-5 and J is TRBJ2-7, with unresolved D. Germline lookup yields CDR1 LGHNT and CDR2 FRNRAP. V gave up 6 bases and J gave up 1 base, with 19 bases separating them. CDR3 size: 16 residues.

About this clonotype: Its ends do not fully match the called genes, so a read error is possible. The chain couples TRBV28 to TRBJ2-3, with unresolved D. Per germline, CDR1 MDHEN and CDR2 SYDVKM. This CDR3 contains 13 residues. CDR3 sequence (DNA): TGTGCCGGCAGCCCACCTACTACAGATACGCAGTATTTT. Translated: CAGSPPTTDTQYF.

Only a few counts were recorded for this clonotype. The CDR3 here is CSARAFGETQYF. CDR3 DNA sequence: TGCAGTGCCAGGGCCTTTGGGGAGACCCAGTACTTC. This rearrangement joins TRBV20-1 to TRBJ2-5; D might be TRBD1 (5 bases). V was trimmed by 6 bases and J by 5 bases, leaving 13 bases between them. CDR1 is DFQATT and CDR2 is SNEGSKA in the germline V gene (reference sequence). The CDR3 is 12 residues long.

The chain combines TRBV5-1 with TRBJ2-1; the D is unclear. The length of the CDR3 is 17 residues. With 6 bases removed from V and 0 bases from J, the gap between germline ends came to 19 bases. The germline V gene encodes CDR1 SGHRS and CDR2 YFSETQ. CDR3 sequence: CASKIDVVWLSYNEQFF. Written as DNA, the CDR3 is TGCGCCAGCAAGATTGACGTAGTGTGGCTCTCCTACAATGAGCAGTTCTTC.

This clonotype was detected only a few times. The chain recombines TRBV3-1 with TRBJ2-1; 7 positions agree with TRBD2. Germline loops: CDR1 LGHDT, CDR2 YNNKEL (reference sequence). The CDR3 is 15 amino acids. V was clipped by 4 bases and J by 2 bases; unmatched bases: 5. The CDR3 reads CASSPQRGTYNEQFF. The DNA of the CDR3 is TGTGCCAGCAGCCCTCAGCGGGGAACCTACAATGAGCAGTTCTTC.

This clonotype has a handful of counts. V is TRBV28 and J is TRBJ2-3; D unclear. CDR1 and CDR2 from the germline V gene are MDHEN and SYDVKM. The length of the CDR3 is 14 residues. Trimming left V 6 bases short and J 13 bases short, with 23 bases between. CDR3 in amino acids: CASRLGPRRGLEYF. The CDR3 nucleotides are TGTGCCAGCAGACTCGGACCCCGCCGTGGGTTGGAGTATTTT.